The 3 T cell receptor beta chains in this list originate from one sample, sequenced in a study of identical twins' blood T cells. TCRdb re-called the 5' RACE reads with MiXCR, one entry per CDR3 protein. The sample consists of fewer than 450,000 distinct CDR3 sequences, over 25% of them appearing once. Sequencing used PBMCs. These receptor sequences come from a woman between 18 and 50 years old in good health.

There are a few counts of this clonotype. This chain's CDR3 is CASSLTQGGYGYTF. CDR3 sequence (DNA): TGTGCCAGCTCACTAACACAGGGAGGCTATGGCTACACCTTC. The chain is built from TRBV18 and TRBJ1-2; the D gene is possibly TRBD1 (6 bases). The CDR3 covers 14 residues. In germline, CDR1 is KGHSH, CDR2 LQKENI. V was pared by 4 bases and J by 4 bases, with 13 bases between.

This chain joins TRBV25-1 and TRBJ2-3; D gene uncertain. This CDR3 has 15 residues. Trimming took off 3 bases at V and 3 bases at J, with 13 bases between the two ends. Germline values: CDR1 MGHDK, CDR2 SYGVNS. The CDR3 region has the DNA TGTGCCAGCAGTGACCAGACACCTCAGACAGATACGCAGTATTTT. Residues: CASSDQTPQTDTQYF.

The rearrangement links TRBV29-1 to TRBJ1-1; D gene unclear. The CDR3 has 13 amino acids. The germline gives CDR1 SQVTM, CDR2 ANQGSEA. The V end lost 6 bases, the J end lost 6 bases, and 17 bases lay between the germline ends. The CDR3 reads CSVGMGYRPEAFF. The CDR3 DNA reads TGCAGCGTGGGCATGGGTTATCGGCCTGAAGCTTTCTTT.